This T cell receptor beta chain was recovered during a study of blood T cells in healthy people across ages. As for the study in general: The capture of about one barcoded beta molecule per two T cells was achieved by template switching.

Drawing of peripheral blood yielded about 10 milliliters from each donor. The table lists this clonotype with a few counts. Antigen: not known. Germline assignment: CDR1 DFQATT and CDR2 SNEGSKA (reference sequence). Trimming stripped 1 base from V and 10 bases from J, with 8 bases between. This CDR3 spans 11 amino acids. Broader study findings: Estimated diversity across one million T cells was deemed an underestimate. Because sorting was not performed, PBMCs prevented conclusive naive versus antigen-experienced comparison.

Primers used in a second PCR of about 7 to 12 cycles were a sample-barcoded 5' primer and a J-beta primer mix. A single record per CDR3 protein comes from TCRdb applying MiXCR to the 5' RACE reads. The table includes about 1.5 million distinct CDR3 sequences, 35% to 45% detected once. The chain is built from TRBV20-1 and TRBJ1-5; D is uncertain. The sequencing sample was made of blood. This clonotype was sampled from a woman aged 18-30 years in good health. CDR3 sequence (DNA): TGCAGTGCTAGAGGCCGCGGTCCCCAGCATTTT. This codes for CSARGRGPQHF.